This TCR beta chain emerged from a study of human T cells and chemical hapten exposure. The study extracted total RNA from unfractionated whole blood. The ends were cut back, 6 bases at V and 3 bases at J, with 5 bases in the middle. The CDR3 length is 12 residues. The germline CDR1 and CDR2 sequences are MNHEY and SMNVEV (reference sequence). Authors' analysis steps: TCR counts had a median of about 92,000 per sample and spanned roughly 20,000 to 690,600. TCRdb reprocessed the 5' RACE reads via MiXCR and lists one record per CDR3 protein. In this record, the V and J calls reflect TCRdb's handling and not the investigators' own analysis. This sample carries about 80,000 distinct CDR3 sequences, 6.5% to 8.5% of them seen once, and the ten largest clones take approximately 2.3%.

This rearrangement joins TRBV27 to TRBJ2-2; D ambiguous. The sequence came from a male donor in good health. The DNA of the CDR3 is TGTGCCAGCAGCTTTCACACCGGGGAGCTGTTTTTT. Its translation: CASSFHTGELFF.